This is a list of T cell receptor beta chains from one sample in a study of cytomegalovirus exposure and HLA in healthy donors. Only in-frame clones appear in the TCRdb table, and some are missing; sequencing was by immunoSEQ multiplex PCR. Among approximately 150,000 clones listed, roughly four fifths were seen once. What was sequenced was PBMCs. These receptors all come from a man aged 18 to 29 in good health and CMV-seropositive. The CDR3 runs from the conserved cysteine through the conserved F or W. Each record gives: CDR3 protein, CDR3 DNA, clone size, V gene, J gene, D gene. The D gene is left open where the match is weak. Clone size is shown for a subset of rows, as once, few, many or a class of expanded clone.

CDR3 protein: CASHSTSAGYNEQFF; CDR3 DNA: TGTGCCAGCCACTCGACTAGCGCCGGTTACAATGAGCAGTTCTTC; clone size: -; V gene: TRBV27; J gene: TRBJ2-1; D gene: TRBD2
CDR3 protein: CASSPKDRLNQPQHF; CDR3 DNA: TGTGCCAGCAGTCCTAAAGACAGGTTAAATCAGCCCCAGCATTTT; clone size: once; V gene: TRBV28; J gene: TRBJ1-5; D gene: -
CDR3 protein: CASSGGTVNGELFF; CDR3 DNA: TGTGCCAGCAGTGGAGGAACCGTAAACGGGGAGCTGTTTTTT; clone size: few; V gene: TRBV2; J gene: TRBJ2-2; D gene: -
CDR3 protein: CSVEWAPQGMNTEAFF; CDR3 DNA: TGCAGCGTTGAATGGGCACCCCAGGGAATGAACACTGAAGCTTTCTTT; clone size: -; V gene: TRBV29-1; J gene: TRBJ1-1; D gene: -
CDR3 protein: CASSEMGAGDFF; CDR3 DNA: TGTGCCAGCAGTGAAATGGGGGCGGGGGATTTCTTT; clone size: -; V gene: TRBV6-1; J gene: TRBJ1-1; D gene: -
CDR3 protein: CASSPGTSGAYEQYF; CDR3 DNA: TGTGCCAGCAGCCCTGGGACTAGCGGAGCCTACGAGCAGTACTTC; clone size: -; V gene: TRBV27; J gene: TRBJ2-7; D gene: TRBD2
CDR3 protein: CASMTSALTDTQYF; CDR3 DNA: TGTGCCAGCATGACTAGCGCCCTCACAGATACGCAGTATTTT; clone size: -; V gene: TRBV5-4; J gene: TRBJ2-3; D gene: TRBD2
CDR3 protein: CALGDRAFF; CDR3 DNA: TGTGCACTAGGGGACAGAGCTTTCTTT; clone size: -; V gene: TRBV30; J gene: TRBJ1-1; D gene: TRBD1
CDR3 protein: CASRPWAGTDPYEQYF; CDR3 DNA: TGTGCCAGCAGACCATGGGCGGGGACCGACCCCTACGAGCAGTACTTC; clone size: -; V gene: TRBV28; J gene: TRBJ2-7; D gene: -
CDR3 protein: CASGSTSGRALGQYF; CDR3 DNA: TGTGCCAGCGGGAGCACTAGCGGGAGAGCCTTGGGCCAGTACTTC; clone size: once; V gene: TRBV6-1; J gene: TRBJ2-5; D gene: TRBD2
CDR3 protein: CASSVGLWRYKGDSPLHF; CDR3 DNA: TGTGCCAGCAGTGTCGGACTTTGGAGATATAAGGGTGATTCACCCCTCCACTTT; clone size: -; V gene: TRBV6-1; J gene: TRBJ1-6; D gene: -
CDR3 protein: CASSLYRNTEAFF; CDR3 DNA: TGTGCCAGCAGTTTATACAGGAACACTGAAGCTTTCTTT; clone size: -; V gene: TRBV27; J gene: TRBJ1-1; D gene: -
CDR3 protein: CASTGFHEQYF; CDR3 DNA: TGTGCCAGCACCGGGTTCCACGAGCAGTACTTC; clone size: -; V gene: TRBV6-1; J gene: TRBJ2-7; D gene: -
CDR3 protein: CASSQWTSGQRLEPQHF; CDR3 DNA: TGTGCCAGCAGCCAATGGACGAGCGGACAGCGGTTAGAGCCCCAGCATTTT; clone size: -; V gene: TRBV4-2; J gene: TRBJ1-5; D gene: -
CDR3 protein: CASTLREGYQPQHF; CDR3 DNA: TGTGCCAGTACCCTGAGAGAGGGCTATCAGCCCCAGCATTTT; clone size: -; V gene: TRBV19; J gene: TRBJ1-5; D gene: -
CDR3 protein: CASSPSLLVKGGETQYF; CDR3 DNA: TGTGCCAGCAGCCCAAGCCTCCTCGTCAAAGGAGGGGAGACCCAGTACTTC; clone size: few; V gene: TRBV7-9; J gene: TRBJ2-5; D gene: -
CDR3 protein: CASSPGQGGTDTQYF; CDR3 DNA: TGTGCCAGCAGCCCCGGACAGGGCGGCACAGATACGCAGTATTTT; clone size: -; V gene: TRBV5-5; J gene: TRBJ2-3; D gene: TRBD1
CDR3 protein: CASSDQGGFSGNTIYF; CDR3 DNA: TGTGCCAGCAGTGATCAAGGGGGCTTCTCTGGAAACACCATATATTTT; clone size: -; V gene: TRBV25-1; J gene: TRBJ1-3; D gene: TRBD1
CDR3 protein: CASSQTEYGYTF; CDR3 DNA: TGTGCCAGTAGCCAAACAGAGTATGGCTACACCTTC; clone size: -; V gene: TRBV19; J gene: TRBJ1-2; D gene: -
CDR3 protein: CASSPPDRGNQPQHF; CDR3 DNA: TGTGCCAGCAGTCCACCAGACAGGGGCAATCAGCCCCAGCATTTT; clone size: -; V gene: TRBV27; J gene: TRBJ1-5; D gene: TRBD1
CDR3 protein: CASSPPKGRLNYGYTF; CDR3 DNA: TGTGCCAGCAGCCCCCCTAAAGGCAGGCTCAACTATGGCTACACCTTC; clone size: -; V gene: TRBV7-2; J gene: TRBJ1-2; D gene: -
CDR3 protein: CASSPIVLLSLQNTEAFF; CDR3 DNA: TGTGCCAGTAGTCCCATAGTGCTTCTCTCCCTCCAGAACACTGAAGCTTTCTTT; clone size: -; V gene: TRBV19; J gene: TRBJ1-1; D gene: -
CDR3 protein: CASSPPEAPYEQYF; CDR3 DNA: TGTGCCAGCAGTCCCCCGGAGGCCCCCTACGAGCAGTACTTC; clone size: -; V gene: TRBV27; J gene: TRBJ2-7; D gene: -
CDR3 protein: CASSLTGTGVNEQFF; CDR3 DNA: TGTGCCAGCAGCTTAACCGGGACAGGGGTCAATGAGCAGTTCTTC; clone size: -; V gene: TRBV7-9; J gene: TRBJ2-1; D gene: TRBD1
CDR3 protein: CASRIPNTRDTQYF; CDR3 DNA: TGTGCCAGCAGGATCCCTAACACTAGGGATACGCAGTATTTT; clone size: -; V gene: TRBV28; J gene: TRBJ2-3; D gene: -
CDR3 protein: CASSETGRGTDEQYF; CDR3 DNA: TGTGCCAGCAGTGAAACAGGGAGGGGTACGGACGAGCAGTACTTC; clone size: -; V gene: TRBV27; J gene: TRBJ2-7; D gene: -
CDR3 protein: CASSLTFTSYNEQFF; CDR3 DNA: TGTGCCAGCAGCTTAACCTTTACAAGCTACAATGAGCAGTTCTTC; clone size: -; V gene: TRBV7-9; J gene: TRBJ2-1; D gene: -
CDR3 protein: CASSTTGGYEQFF; CDR3 DNA: TGTGCCAGTAGTACCACAGGGGGCTATGAGCAGTTCTTC; clone size: -; V gene: TRBV19; J gene: TRBJ2-1; D gene: TRBD1
CDR3 protein: CASSDGTGPSNQPQHF; CDR3 DNA: TGTGCCAGCAGTGATGGGACAGGACCGAGCAATCAGCCCCAGCATTTT; clone size: -; V gene: TRBV6-1; J gene: TRBJ1-5; D gene: TRBD1
CDR3 protein: CASSLQPRTTGGTYEQYF; CDR3 DNA: TGCGCCAGCAGCTTGCAGCCCCGAACGACAGGGGGCACTTACGAGCAGTACTTC; clone size: -; V gene: TRBV5-1; J gene: TRBJ2-7; D gene: TRBD1
CDR3 protein: CASTLYAGFTDTQYF; CDR3 DNA: TGTGCCAGCACCCTATACGCTGGTTTCACAGATACGCAGTATTTT; clone size: -; V gene: TRBV2; J gene: TRBJ2-3; D gene: -
CDR3 protein: CASSADLDTQYF; CDR3 DNA: TGTGCCAGCAGCGCCGACTTAGATACGCAGTATTTT; clone size: few; V gene: TRBV7-8; J gene: TRBJ2-3; D gene: -
CDR3 protein: CASSLGTGLATNEKLFF; CDR3 DNA: TGTGCCAGCAGCTTAGGGACAGGATTGGCAACTAATGAAAAACTGTTTTTT; clone size: -; V gene: TRBV5-4; J gene: TRBJ1-4; D gene: TRBD1
CDR3 protein: CASSLQGNSYNEQFF; CDR3 DNA: TGTGCCAGCAGCTTACAGGGAAATTCCTACAATGAGCAGTTCTTC; clone size: -; V gene: TRBV5-4; J gene: TRBJ2-1; D gene: -
CDR3 protein: CASSRGLADEGELFF; CDR3 DNA: TGTGCCAGCAGCCGAGGACTAGCGGATGAAGGGGAGCTGTTTTTT; clone size: -; V gene: TRBV11-3; J gene: TRBJ2-2; D gene: TRBD2
CDR3 protein: CASSLARQGSYGYTF; CDR3 DNA: TGTGCCAGCAGCTTAGCCCGACAGGGCTCCTATGGCTACACCTTC; clone size: -; V gene: TRBV13; J gene: TRBJ1-2; D gene: TRBD1
CDR3 protein: CAWSPTAGANYGYTF; CDR3 DNA: TGTGCCTGGAGTCCAACTGCGGGGGCGAACTATGGCTACACCTTC; clone size: -; V gene: TRBV30; J gene: TRBJ1-2; D gene: -
CDR3 protein: CASSQDAGATNEKLFF; CDR3 DNA: TGTGCCAGCAGCCAAGACGCAGGGGCAACTAATGAAAAACTGTTTTTT; clone size: -; V gene: TRBV4-2; J gene: TRBJ1-4; D gene: -
CDR3 protein: CASRVEGVSIRAQYF; CDR3 DNA: TGTGCCAGCAGGGTTGAGGGGGTTAGTATTAGGGCCCAGTACTTC; clone size: once; V gene: TRBV6-1; J gene: TRBJ2-5; D gene: -